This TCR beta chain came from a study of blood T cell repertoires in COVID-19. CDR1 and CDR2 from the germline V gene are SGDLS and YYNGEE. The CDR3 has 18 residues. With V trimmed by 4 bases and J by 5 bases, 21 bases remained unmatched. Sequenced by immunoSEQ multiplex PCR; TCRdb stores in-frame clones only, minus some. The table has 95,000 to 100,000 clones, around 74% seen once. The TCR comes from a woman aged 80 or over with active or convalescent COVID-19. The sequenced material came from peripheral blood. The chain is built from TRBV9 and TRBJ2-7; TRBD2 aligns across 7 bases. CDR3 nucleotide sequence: TGTGCCAGCAGCCCACGACGGACTAGTTCTGACTCGAGCCACGAGCAGTACTTC. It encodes CASSPRRTSSDSSHEQYF.